These T cell receptor beta chains were read from a single sample in a study of Graves' ophthalmopathy and Graves' hyperthyroidism. TCRdb ran MiXCR on the multiplex PCR reads and lists one entry per CDR3 protein. The sample has under 200,000 distinct CDR3 sequences; roughly 37% are singletons. Sequencing was carried out using peripheral blood. The receptor source for this set is a woman aged 35 to 49 with Graves' ophthalmopathy. Each CDR3 is given with its conserved first and last residue. A D gene is named only where the DNA matches it firmly. Clone size, where shown, is once, few, many, or a class for clones that have expanded.

d_gene: .
abundance: once
v_gene: TRBV3-1
j_gene: TRBJ2-7
CDR3nt: TGTGCCAGCAGCCAGAACCGGGACCCTTCCTACGAGCAGTACTTC
CDR3aa: CASSQNRDPSYEQYF

d_gene: .
abundance: many
v_gene: TRBV12-3/TRBV12-4
j_gene: TRBJ1-1
CDR3nt: TGTGCCAGCAGTCCACGTGCCGGGCGCGGCACTGAAGCTTTCTTT
CDR3aa: CASSPRAGRGTEAFF

d_gene: .
abundance: .
v_gene: TRBV30
j_gene: TRBJ2-5
CDR3nt: TGTGCCTGGAGAATCGCCAACCAAGAGACCCAGTACTTC
CDR3aa: CAWRIANQETQYF

d_gene: TRBD1
abundance: many
v_gene: TRBV6-1
j_gene: TRBJ2-7
CDR3nt: TGTGCCAGCAGCACAGGGACAGAGCCCTACAAGCAGTACTTC
CDR3aa: CASSTGTEPYKQYF

d_gene: .
abundance: many
v_gene: TRBV20-1
j_gene: TRBJ1-1
CDR3nt: TGCAGTGCTACCCCCCAGGGGAACACTGAAGCTTTCTTT
CDR3aa: CSATPQGNTEAFF

d_gene: TRBD2
abundance: .
v_gene: TRBV7-3
j_gene: TRBJ2-5
CDR3nt: TGTGCCAGCAGCTTAACCGGACTAGCGGGAGCTTGGGAGACCCAGTACTTC
CDR3aa: CASSLTGLAGAWETQYF

d_gene: TRBD1
abundance: many
v_gene: TRBV30
j_gene: TRBJ2-5
CDR3nt: TGTGCCTGGAGGGGAAGGACAGGGTGGGAAGAGACCCAGTACTTC
CDR3aa: CAWRGRTGWEETQYF

d_gene: .
abundance: medium-sized
v_gene: TRBV12-3/TRBV12-4
j_gene: TRBJ2-5
CDR3nt: TGTGCCAGCAGTTTTTCCTCTCCTGGACGCCAAGAGACCCAGTACTTC
CDR3aa: CASSFSSPGRQETQYF

d_gene: TRBD1
abundance: once
v_gene: TRBV6-2/TRBV6-3
j_gene: TRBJ1-5
CDR3nt: TGTGCCAGCAGTTACCTGATCGGGACAGCCTGGGGCAATCAGCCCCAGCATTTT
CDR3aa: CASSYLIGTAWGNQPQHF

d_gene: .
abundance: many
v_gene: TRBV3-1
j_gene: TRBJ2-7
CDR3nt: TGTGCCAGCAGCCAAAGCCTACAGGCTTACGAGCAGTACTTC
CDR3aa: CASSQSLQAYEQYF

d_gene: .
abundance: many
v_gene: TRBV9
j_gene: TRBJ1-1
CDR3nt: TGTGCCAGCAGCTCAGTTCAGCTGAACACTGAAGCTTTCTTT
CDR3aa: CASSSVQLNTEAFF

d_gene: .
abundance: .
v_gene: TRBV12-3/TRBV12-4
j_gene: TRBJ2-5
CDR3nt: TGTGCCAGCAGTTTCGGTCCACGGGAGACCCGGTACTTC
CDR3aa: CASSFGPRETRYF

d_gene: .
abundance: once
v_gene: TRBV19
j_gene: TRBJ2-5
CDR3nt: TGTGCCAGTAGTATGGCTAGCTCGAGTAGGACCCAGTACTTC
CDR3aa: CASSMASSSRTQYF

d_gene: .
abundance: .
v_gene: TRBV16
j_gene: TRBJ1-6
CDR3nt: TGTGCCAGCAGCCAATACACAGGCTCTACACCCCTCCACTTT
CDR3aa: CASSQYTGSTPLHF

d_gene: .
abundance: many
v_gene: TRBV6-5
j_gene: TRBJ2-7
CDR3nt: TGTGCCAGCAGTTACGGGAGACAGGCCTACGAGCAGTACTTC
CDR3aa: CASSYGRQAYEQYF

d_gene: .
abundance: medium-sized
v_gene: TRBV6-2/TRBV6-3
j_gene: TRBJ2-5
CDR3nt: TGTGCCAGCAGCAACGGACAGTCCGCGTCAGAGACCCAGTACTTC
CDR3aa: CASSNGQSASETQYF

d_gene: .
abundance: .
v_gene: TRBV12-3/TRBV12-4
j_gene: TRBJ1-2
CDR3nt: TGTGCCAGCACCCCAGCCGGACAGCGACTCACCTTC
CDR3aa: CASTPAGQRLTF

d_gene: .
abundance: .
v_gene: TRBV10-3
j_gene: TRBJ1-5
CDR3nt: TGTGCCATCAGTGACTCCGGGAGGGGCGGGCAGCCCCAGCATTTT
CDR3aa: CAISDSGRGGQPQHF

d_gene: .
abundance: many
v_gene: TRBV5-1
j_gene: TRBJ2-7
CDR3nt: TGCGCCAGCAGCTCCCGCCCGTCCCATCAATCATACGAGCAGTACTTC
CDR3aa: CASSSRPSHQSYEQYF